This T cell receptor (beta chain) appears in the sequencing data of a study of shared clonotypes between healthy human individuals. Assay: immunoSEQ multiplex PCR; the TCRdb copy retains only in-frame clones and omits some. Here the sample spans approximately 1,000,000 clones, around 82% being singletons. The length of the CDR3 is 15 residues. Trimming left V 0 bases short and J 3 bases short, with 11 bases between. Germline CDR1 and CDR2: MNHEY and SVGAGI. The sample comprised memory CD4+ T cells from PBMCs. The subset denotes: CD45RA-negative fraction. The chain employs TRBV6-5 and TRBJ1-1, with D possibly TRBD1 on 5 matching bases. The sequence was collected from a man between 18 and 29 years old in good health. Some clones in this sample may be carry-over from other donors' samples. CDR3 coding DNA: TGTGCCAGCAGTTACTCGAGCAGGGTAGACACTGAAGCTTTCTTT. This encodes CASSYSSRVDTEAFF.